Given below is one T cell receptor beta chain in context. The antigen remains undetermined. The CDR3 end shows no conserved phenylalanine or tryptophan, and so a read error is likely. The CDR3 is made up of 15 amino acids. The germline V gene encodes CDR1 MGHRA and CDR2 YSYEKL. These data are taken from a study of tumor and adjacent non-tumor tissue in lung cancer. Overall study context: The cohort had about twelve adenocarcinoma, a couple of squamous cell and 1 small cell patients. Study-level results: Normal lung showed higher cumulative top 100 clone frequency than tumor.

This sample's RNA came from whole unsorted tissue. Between August and November 2014, newly diagnosed, chemotherapy-naive lung cancer patients underwent thoracic surgery in China. TCRbeta libraries were built with three rounds of nested PCR, modified from ARM-PCR. TCRdb processed the multiplex PCR reads anew with MiXCR; each CDR3 protein has one entry. The sample includes 65,000 to 90,000 distinct CDR3 sequences, 55% to 70% seen only once; the top ten take over 10%. Sequencing used lung tumor tissue. V and J are TRBV4-1 and TRBJ2-2; D gene unclear. This clonotype originated in a woman in her seventies with non-small cell lung cancer. The CDR3 protein is CATSQASWVAGELFS. CDR3 DNA: TGCGCCACCAGCCAGGCTAGTTGGGTCGCCGGGGAGCTGTTTTCT.